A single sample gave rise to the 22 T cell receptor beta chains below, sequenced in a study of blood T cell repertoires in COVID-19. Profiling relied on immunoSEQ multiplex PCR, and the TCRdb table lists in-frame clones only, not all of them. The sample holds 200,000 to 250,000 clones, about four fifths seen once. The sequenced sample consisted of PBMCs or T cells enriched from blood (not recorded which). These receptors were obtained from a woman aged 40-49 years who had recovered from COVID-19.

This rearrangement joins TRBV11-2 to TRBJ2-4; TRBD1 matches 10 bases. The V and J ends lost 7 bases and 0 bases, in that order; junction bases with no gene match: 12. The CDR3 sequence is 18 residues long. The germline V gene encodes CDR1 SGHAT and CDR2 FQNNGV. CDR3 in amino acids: CASNVGQGQYLAKNIQYF. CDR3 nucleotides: TGTGCCAGCAACGTGGGACAGGGGCAATACTTAGCCAAAAACATTCAGTACTTC.

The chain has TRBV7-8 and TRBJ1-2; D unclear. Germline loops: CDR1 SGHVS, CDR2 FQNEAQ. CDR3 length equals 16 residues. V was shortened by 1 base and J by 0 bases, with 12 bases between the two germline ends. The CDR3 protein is CASSLGGGRSNYGYTF. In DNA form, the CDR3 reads TGTGCCAGCAGCTTAGGAGGCGGCCGTTCTAACTATGGCTACACCTTC.

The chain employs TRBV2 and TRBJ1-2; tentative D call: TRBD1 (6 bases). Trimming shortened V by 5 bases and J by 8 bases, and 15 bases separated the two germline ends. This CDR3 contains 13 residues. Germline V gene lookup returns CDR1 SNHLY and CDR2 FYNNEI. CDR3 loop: CASSKRTAVGYTF. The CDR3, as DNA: TGTGCCAGCAGTAAGAGGACAGCGGTCGGCTACACCTTC.

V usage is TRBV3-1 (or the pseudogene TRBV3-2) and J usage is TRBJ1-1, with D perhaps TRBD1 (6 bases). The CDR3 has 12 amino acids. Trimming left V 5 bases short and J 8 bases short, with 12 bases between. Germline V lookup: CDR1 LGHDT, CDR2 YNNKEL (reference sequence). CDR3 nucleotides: TGTGCCAGCAGCTACAGGGATAGGGAAGCTTTCTTT. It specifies CASSYRDREAFF.

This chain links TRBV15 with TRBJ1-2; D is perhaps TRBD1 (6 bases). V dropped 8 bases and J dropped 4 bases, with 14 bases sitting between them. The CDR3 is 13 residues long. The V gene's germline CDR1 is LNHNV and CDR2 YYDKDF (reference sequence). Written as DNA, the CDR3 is TGTGCCACCGCCTTGCAGGGGATCTATGGCTACACCTTC. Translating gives CATALQGIYGYTF. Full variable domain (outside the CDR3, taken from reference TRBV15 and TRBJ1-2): DAMVIQNPRYQVTQFGKPVTLSCSQTLNHNVMYWYQQKSSQAPKLLFHYYDKDFNNEADTPDNFQSRRPNTSFCFLDIRSPGLGDTAMYLCATALQGIYGYTFGSGTRLTVV.

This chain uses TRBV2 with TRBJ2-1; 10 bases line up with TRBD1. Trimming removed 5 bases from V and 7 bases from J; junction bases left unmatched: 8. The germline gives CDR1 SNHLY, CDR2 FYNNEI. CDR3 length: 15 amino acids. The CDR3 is CASSFEDRGTNEQFF. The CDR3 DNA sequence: TGTGCCAGCAGTTTCGAGGACAGGGGGACTAATGAGCAGTTCTTC.

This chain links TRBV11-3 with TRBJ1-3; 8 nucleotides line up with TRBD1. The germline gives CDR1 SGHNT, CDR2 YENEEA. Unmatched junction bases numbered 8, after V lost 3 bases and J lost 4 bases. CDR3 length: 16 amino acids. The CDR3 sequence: CASSFSQGARGNTIYF. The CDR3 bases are TGTGCCAGCAGCTTTTCCCAGGGGGCGCGGGGAAACACCATATATTTT.

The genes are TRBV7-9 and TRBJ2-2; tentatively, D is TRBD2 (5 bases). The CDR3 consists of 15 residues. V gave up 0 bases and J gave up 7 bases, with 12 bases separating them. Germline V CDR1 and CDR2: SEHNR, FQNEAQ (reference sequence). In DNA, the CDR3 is TGTGCCAGCAGCTTAGCGGAGCCTGGGAGCGGGGAGCTGTTTTTT. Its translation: CASSLAEPGSGELFF.

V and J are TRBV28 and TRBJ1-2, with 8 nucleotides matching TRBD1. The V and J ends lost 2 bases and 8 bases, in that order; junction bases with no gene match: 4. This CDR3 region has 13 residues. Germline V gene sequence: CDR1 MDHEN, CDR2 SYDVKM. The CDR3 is CASSLTGGIGYTF. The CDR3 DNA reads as TGTGCCAGCAGTTTAACAGGGGGAATAGGCTACACCTTC.

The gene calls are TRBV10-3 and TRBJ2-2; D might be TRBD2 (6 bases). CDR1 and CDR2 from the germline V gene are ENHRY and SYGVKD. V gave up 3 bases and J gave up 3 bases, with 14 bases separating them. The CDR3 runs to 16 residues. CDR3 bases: TGTGCCATCAGTGAAGGGAGGAGAGGGGACACCGGGGAGCTGTTTTTT. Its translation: CAISEGRRGDTGELFF.

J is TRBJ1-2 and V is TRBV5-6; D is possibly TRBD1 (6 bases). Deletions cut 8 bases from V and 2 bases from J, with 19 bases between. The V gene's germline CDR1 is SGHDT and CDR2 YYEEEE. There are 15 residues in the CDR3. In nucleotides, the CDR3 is TGTGCCAGTCAAGGGGGAGCCAGGGGCAACTATGGCTACACCTTC. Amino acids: CASQGGARGNYGYTF.

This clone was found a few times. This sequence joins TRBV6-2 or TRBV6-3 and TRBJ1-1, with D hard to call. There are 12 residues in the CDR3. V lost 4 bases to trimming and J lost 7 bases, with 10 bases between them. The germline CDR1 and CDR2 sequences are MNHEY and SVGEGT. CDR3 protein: CASSLMRVEAFF. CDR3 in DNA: TGTGCCAGCAGTTTAATGCGGGTTGAAGCTTTCTTT.

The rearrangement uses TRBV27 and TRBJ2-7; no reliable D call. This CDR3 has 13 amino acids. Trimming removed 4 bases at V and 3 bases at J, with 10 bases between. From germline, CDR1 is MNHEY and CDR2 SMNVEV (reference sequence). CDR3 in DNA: TGTGCCAGCAGTTACACCCGAGGCTACGAGCAGTACTTC. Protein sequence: CASSYTRGYEQYF.

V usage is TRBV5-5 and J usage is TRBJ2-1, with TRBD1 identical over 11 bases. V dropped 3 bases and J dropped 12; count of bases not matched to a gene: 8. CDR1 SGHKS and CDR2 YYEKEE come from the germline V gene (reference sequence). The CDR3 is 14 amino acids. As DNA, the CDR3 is TGTGCCAGCAGCTCGGGACAGGGGGTGGATGCGCAGTTCTTC. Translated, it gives CASSSGQGVDAQFF.

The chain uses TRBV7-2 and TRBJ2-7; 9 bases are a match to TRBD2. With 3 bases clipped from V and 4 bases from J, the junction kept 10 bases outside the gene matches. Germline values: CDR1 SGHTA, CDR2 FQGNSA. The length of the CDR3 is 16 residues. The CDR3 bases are TGTGCCAGCAGCTTTTTCATGGGCGGGAGGGTGTACGAGCAGTACTTC. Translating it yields CASSFFMGGRVYEQYF.

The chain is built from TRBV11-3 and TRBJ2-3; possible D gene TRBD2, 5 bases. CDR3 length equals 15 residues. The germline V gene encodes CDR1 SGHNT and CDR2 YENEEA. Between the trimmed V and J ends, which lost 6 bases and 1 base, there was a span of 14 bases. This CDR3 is CASSFTGKGTDTQYF. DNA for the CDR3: TGTGCCAGCAGTTTTACGGGGAAAGGCACAGATACGCAGTATTTT.

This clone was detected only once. The CDR3: CASSLETGVGYTF. In nucleotides, the CDR3 is TGTGCCAGCAGCTTAGAAACAGGGGTCGGCTACACCTTC. V gene TRBV7-3 combines with J gene TRBJ1-2; 7 bases are a match to TRBD1. The germline CDR1 and CDR2 sequences are SGHTA and FQGTGA. The CDR3 length is 13 residues. V shed 2 bases and J 8 bases; nucleotides not matched to a gene: 5.

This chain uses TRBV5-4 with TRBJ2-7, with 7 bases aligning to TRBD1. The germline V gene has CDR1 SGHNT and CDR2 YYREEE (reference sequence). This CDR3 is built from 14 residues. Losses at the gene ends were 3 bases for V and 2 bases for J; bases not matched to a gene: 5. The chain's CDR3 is CASSSRGRTYEQYF. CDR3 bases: TGTGCCAGCAGCTCAAGGGGGCGAACCTACGAGCAGTACTTC.

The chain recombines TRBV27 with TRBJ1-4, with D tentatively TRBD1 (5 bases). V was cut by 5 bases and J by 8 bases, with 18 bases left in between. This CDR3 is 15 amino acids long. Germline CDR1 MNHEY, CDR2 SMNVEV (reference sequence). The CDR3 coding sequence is TGTGCCAGCAGTCTGGGGCCGCGAACAGGCGAAAAACTGTTTTTT. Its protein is CASSLGPRTGEKLFF. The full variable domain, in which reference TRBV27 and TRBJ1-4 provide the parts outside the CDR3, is EAQVTQNPRYLITVTGKKLTVTCSQNMNHEYMSWYRQDPGLGLRQIYYSMNVEVTDKGDVPEGYKVSRKEKRNFPLILESPSPNQTSLYFCASSLGPRTGEKLFFGSGTQLSVL.

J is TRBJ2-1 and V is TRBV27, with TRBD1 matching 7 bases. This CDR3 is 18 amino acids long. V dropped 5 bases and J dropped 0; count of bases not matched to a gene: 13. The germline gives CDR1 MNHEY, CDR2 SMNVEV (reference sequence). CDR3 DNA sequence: TGTGCCAGCAGTCCGGACTTGACAGGGTTGAGCTCCTACAATGAGCAGTTCTTC. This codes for CASSPDLTGLSSYNEQFF.

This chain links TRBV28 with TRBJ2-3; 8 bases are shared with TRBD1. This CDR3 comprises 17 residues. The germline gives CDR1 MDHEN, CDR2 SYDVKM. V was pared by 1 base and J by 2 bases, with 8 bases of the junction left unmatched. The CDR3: CASSLYLTGQDTDTQYF. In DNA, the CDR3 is TGTGCCAGCAGTTTATATTTGACGGGACAGGACACAGATACGCAGTATTTT.

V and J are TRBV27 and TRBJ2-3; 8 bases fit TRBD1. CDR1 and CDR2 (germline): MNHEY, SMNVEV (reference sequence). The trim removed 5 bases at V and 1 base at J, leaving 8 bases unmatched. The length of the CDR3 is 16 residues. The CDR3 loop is CASSTHPGQGTDTQYF. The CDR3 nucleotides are TGTGCCAGCAGTACTCATCCGGGACAGGGCACAGATACGCAGTATTTT.